This T cell receptor (beta chain) appears in the sequencing data of a study of early T cells in non-severe SARS-CoV-2 infection. Study information: Chains from this unsorted whole-blood bulk RNA could not be paired.

Trimming left V 4 bases short and J 2 bases short, with 9 bases between. The germline V gene encodes CDR1 LNHDA and CDR2 SQIVND (reference sequence). This CDR3 is 14 amino acids long. Separate cDNA molecules each had unique molecular identifiers attached to them. TCRdb ran MiXCR on the 5' RACE reads and lists one entry per CDR3 protein. The data hold over 85,000 distinct CDR3 sequences, with around a sixth observed a single time. This clonotype was seen many times. Its cognate antigen is unknown. Study results and limitations: Matching with VDJdb favored anti-spike CD8 responses (missing private and CD4 specificities).

The chain employs TRBV19 and TRBJ1-5; D possibly corresponds to TRBD1 (6 bases). The receptor was isolated from an adult who was a healthcare worker with PCR-confirmed SARS-CoV-2 infection or an uninfected control (not recorded which). Material: whole blood. Here the CDR3 reads CASSSQGRNQPQHF. CDR3 sequence (DNA): TGTGCCAGTAGTAGCCAGGGGCGCAATCAGCCCCAGCATTTT.